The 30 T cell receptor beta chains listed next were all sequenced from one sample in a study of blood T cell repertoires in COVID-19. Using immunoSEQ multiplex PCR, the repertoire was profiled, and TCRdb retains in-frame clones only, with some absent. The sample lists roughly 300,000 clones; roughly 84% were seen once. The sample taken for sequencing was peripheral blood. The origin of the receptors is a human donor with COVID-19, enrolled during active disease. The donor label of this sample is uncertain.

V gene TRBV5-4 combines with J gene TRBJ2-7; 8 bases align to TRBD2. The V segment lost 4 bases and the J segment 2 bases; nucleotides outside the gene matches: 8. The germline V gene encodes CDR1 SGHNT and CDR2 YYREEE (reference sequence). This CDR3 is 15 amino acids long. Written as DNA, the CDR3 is TGTGCCAGCAGCCTGGGGGCTAGCGGGCCCTACGAGCAGTACTTC. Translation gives CASSLGASGPYEQYF.

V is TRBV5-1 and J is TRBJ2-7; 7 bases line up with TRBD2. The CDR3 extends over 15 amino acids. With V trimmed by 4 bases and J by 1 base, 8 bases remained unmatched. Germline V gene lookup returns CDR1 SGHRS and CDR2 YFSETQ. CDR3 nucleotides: TGCGCCAGCAGCCCATCCGGGGGGTCTTCCTACGAGCAGTACTTC. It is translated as CASSPSGGSSYEQYF.

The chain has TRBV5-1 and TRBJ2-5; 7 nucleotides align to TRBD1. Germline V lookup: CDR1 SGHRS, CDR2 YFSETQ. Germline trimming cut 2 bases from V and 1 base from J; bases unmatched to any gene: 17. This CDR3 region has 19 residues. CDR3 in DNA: TGCGCCAGCAGCTTCACGGACAGGAATACGTACCAGATCCAAGAGACCCAGTACTTC. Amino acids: CASSFTDRNTYQIQETQYF. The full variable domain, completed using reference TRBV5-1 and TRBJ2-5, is KAGVTQTPRYLIKTRGQQVTLSCSPISGHRSVSWYQQTPGQGLQFLFEYFSETQRNKGNFPGRFSGRQFSNSRSEMNVSTLELGDSALYLCASSFTDRNTYQIQETQYFGPGTRLLVL.

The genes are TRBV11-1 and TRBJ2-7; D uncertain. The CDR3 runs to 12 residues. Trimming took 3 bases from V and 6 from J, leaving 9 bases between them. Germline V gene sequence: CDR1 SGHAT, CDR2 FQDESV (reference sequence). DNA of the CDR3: TGTGCCAGCAGCTTCCAAGCCGGCGAGCAGTACTTC. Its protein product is CASSFQAGEQYF. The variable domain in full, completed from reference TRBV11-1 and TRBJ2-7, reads EAEVAQSPRYKITEKSQAVAFWCDPISGHATLYWYRQILGQGPELLVQFQDESVVDDSQLPKDRFSAERLKGVDSTLKIQPAELGDSAMYLCASSFQAGEQYFGPGTRLTVT.

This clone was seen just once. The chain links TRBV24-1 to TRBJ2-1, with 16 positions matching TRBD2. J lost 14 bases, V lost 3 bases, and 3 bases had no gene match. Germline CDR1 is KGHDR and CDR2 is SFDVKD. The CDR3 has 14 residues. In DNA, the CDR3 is TGTGCCACCAGTGATACGGGACTAGCGGGAGGGAAGTTCTTC. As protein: CATSDTGLAGGKFF.

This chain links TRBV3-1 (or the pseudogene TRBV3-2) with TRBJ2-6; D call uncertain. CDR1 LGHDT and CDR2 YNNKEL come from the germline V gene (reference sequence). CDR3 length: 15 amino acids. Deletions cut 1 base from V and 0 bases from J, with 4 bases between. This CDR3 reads CASSQAHSGANVLTF. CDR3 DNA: TGTGCCAGCAGCCAAGCCCACTCTGGGGCCAACGTCCTGACTTTC.

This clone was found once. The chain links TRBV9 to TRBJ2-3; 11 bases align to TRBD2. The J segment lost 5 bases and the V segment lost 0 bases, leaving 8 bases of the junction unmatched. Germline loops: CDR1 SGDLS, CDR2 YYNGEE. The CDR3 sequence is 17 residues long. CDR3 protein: CASSVGSLAGGGDTQYF. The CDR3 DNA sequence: TGTGCCAGCAGCGTAGGATCCCTAGCGGGAGGAGGAGATACGCAGTATTTT.

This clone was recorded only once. The CDR3 DNA is TGCGCCAGCAGCATAGCATCAGACCAGCCCCAGCATTTT. This codes for CASSIASDQPQHF. The rearrangement joins TRBV5-1 to TRBJ1-5; no reliable D call. With 4 bases removed from V and 7 bases from J, the gap between germline ends came to 12 bases. Germline V gene sequence: CDR1 SGHRS, CDR2 YFSETQ. The CDR3 runs 13 residues.

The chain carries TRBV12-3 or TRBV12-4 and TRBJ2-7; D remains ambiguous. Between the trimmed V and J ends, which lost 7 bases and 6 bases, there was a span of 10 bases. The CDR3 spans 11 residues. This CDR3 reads CASTQTGEQYF. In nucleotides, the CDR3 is TGTGCCAGCACCCAAACGGGCGAGCAGTACTTC.

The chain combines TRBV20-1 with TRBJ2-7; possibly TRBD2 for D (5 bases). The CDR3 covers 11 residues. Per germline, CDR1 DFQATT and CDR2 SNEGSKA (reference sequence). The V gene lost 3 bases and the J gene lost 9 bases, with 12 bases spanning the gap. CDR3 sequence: CSARSGLGQYF. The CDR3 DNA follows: TGCAGTGCTAGGTCCGGACTCGGGCAGTACTTC.

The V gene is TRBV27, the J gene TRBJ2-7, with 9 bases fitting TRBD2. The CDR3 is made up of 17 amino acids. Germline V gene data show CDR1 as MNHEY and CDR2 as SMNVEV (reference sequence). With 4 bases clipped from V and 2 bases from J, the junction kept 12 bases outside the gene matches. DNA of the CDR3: TGTGCCAGCAGTTCGCTCTTCACTAGCGGGCTAGCCTACGAGCAGTACTTC. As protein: CASSSLFTSGLAYEQYF.

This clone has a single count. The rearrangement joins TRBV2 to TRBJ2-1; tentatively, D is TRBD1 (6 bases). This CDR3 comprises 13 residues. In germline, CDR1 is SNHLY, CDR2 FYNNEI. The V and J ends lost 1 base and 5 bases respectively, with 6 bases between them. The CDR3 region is CASSEEGDNEQFF. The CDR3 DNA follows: TGTGCCAGCAGTGAAGAGGGGGACAATGAGCAGTTCTTC.

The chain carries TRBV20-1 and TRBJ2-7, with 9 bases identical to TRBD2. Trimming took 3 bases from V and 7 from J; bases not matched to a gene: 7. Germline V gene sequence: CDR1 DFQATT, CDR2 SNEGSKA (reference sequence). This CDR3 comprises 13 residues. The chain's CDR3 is CSASDAGGWEQYF. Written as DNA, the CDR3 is TGCAGTGCTAGTGACGCGGGAGGGTGGGAGCAGTACTTC.

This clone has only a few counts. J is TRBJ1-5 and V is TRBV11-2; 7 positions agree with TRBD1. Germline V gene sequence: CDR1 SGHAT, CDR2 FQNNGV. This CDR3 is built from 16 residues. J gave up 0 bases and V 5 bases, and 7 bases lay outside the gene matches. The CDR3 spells CASSRDSAYSNQPQHF. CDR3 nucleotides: TGTGCCAGCAGCCGGGACAGCGCTTATAGCAATCAGCCCCAGCATTTT.

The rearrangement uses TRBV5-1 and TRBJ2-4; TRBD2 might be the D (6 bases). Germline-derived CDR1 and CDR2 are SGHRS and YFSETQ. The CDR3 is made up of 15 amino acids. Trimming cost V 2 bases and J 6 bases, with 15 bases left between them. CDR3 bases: TGCGCCAGCAGCTTAGGAACGGACTACTTAAACATTCAGTACTTC. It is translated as CASSLGTDYLNIQYF. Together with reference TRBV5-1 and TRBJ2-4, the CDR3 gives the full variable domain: KAGVTQTPRYLIKTRGQQVTLSCSPISGHRSVSWYQQTPGQGLQFLFEYFSETQRNKGNFPGRFSGRQFSNSRSEMNVSTLELGDSALYLCASSLGTDYLNIQYFGAGTRLSVL.

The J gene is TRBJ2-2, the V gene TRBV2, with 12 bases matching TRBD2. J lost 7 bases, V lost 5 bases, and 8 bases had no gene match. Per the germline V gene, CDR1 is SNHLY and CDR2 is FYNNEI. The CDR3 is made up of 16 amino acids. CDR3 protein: CASSLLAGGSSGELFF. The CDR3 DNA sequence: TGTGCCAGCAGTTTACTAGCGGGAGGAAGTAGCGGGGAGCTGTTTTTT.

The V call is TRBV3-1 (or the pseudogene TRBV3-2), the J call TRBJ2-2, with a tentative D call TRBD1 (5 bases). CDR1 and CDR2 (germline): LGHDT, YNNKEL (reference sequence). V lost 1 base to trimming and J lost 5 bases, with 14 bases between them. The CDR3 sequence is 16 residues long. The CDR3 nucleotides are TGTGCCAGCAGCCAAGGTTTTAAGGGGTCAACCGGGGAGCTGTTTTTT. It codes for CASSQGFKGSTGELFF.

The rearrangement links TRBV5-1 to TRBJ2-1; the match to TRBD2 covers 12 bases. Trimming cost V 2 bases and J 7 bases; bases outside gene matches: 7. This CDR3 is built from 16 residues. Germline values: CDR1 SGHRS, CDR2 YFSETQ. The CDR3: CASSFSSGRGLNEQFF. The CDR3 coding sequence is TGCGCCAGCAGCTTCTCTAGCGGGAGGGGGCTGAATGAGCAGTTCTTC.

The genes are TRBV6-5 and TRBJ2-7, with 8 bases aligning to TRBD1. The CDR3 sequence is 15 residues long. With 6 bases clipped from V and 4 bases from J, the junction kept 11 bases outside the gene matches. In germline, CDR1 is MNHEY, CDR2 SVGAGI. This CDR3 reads CASRVQGAQKYEQYF. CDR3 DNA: TGTGCCAGCAGAGTTCAGGGGGCGCAGAAATACGAGCAGTACTTC.

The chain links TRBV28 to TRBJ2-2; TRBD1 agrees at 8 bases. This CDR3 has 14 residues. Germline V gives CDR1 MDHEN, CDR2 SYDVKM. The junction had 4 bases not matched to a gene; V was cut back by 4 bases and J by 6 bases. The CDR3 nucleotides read TGTGCCAGCAGTTACCCGACAGGGGCCGGGGAGCTGTTTTTT. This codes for CASSYPTGAGELFF.

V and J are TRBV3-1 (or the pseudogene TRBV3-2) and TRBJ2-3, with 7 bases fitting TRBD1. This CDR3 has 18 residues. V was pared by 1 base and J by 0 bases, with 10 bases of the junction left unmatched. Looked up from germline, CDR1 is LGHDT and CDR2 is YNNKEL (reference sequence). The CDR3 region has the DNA TGTGCCAGCAGCCAAGTACTTGGGGACAGATTTAGCACAGATACGCAGTATTTT. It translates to CASSQVLGDRFSTDTQYF.

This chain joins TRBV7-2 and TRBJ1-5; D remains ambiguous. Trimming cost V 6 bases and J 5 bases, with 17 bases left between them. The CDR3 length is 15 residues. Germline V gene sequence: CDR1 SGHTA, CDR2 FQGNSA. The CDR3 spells CASSRRSGGDQPQHF. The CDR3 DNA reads TGTGCCAGCAGTCGGAGGTCCGGTGGGGATCAGCCCCAGCATTTT.

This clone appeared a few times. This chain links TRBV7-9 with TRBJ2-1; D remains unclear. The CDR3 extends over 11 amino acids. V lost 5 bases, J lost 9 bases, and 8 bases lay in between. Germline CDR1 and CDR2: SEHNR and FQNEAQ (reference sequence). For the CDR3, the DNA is TGTGCCAGCAGCCCCCAGTCTGAGCAGTTCTTC. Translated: CASSPQSEQFF. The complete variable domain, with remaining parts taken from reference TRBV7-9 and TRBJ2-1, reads DTGVSQNPRHKITKRGQNVTFRCDPISEHNRLYWYRQTLGQGPEFLTYFQNEAQLEKSRLLSDRFSAERPKGSFSTLEIQRTEQGDSAMYLCASSPQSEQFFGPGTRLTVL.

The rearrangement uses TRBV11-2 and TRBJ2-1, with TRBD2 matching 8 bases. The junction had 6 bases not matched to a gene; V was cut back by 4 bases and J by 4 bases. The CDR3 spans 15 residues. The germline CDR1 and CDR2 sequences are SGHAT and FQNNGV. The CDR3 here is CASSSLAVFYNEQFF. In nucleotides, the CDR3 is TGTGCCAGCAGCTCACTAGCGGTCTTTTACAATGAGCAGTTCTTC.

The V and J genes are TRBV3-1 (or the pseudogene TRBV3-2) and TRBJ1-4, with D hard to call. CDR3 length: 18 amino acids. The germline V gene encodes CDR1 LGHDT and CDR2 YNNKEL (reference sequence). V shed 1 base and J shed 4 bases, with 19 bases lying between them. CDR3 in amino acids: CASSQARRGPPYNEKLFF. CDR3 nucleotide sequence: TGTGCCAGCAGCCAAGCCCGACGGGGTCCGCCATATAATGAAAAACTGTTTTTT.

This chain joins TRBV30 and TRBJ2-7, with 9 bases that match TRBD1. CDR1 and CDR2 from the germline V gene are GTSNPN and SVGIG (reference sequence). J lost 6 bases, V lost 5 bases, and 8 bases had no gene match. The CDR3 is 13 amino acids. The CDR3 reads CAWAGTGFGEQYF. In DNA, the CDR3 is TGTGCCTGGGCCGGGACAGGGTTCGGCGAGCAGTACTTC.

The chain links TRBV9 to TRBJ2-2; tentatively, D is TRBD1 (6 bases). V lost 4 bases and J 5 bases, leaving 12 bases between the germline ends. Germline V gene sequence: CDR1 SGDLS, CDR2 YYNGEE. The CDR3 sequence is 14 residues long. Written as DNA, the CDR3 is TGTGCCAGCAGCACACGGACAGAAACCGGGGAGCTGTTTTTT. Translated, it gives CASSTRTETGELFF.

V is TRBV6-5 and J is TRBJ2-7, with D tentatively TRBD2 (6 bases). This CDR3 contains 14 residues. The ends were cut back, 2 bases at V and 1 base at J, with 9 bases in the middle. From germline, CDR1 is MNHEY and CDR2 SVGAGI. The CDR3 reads CASSYRRESYEQYF. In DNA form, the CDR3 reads TGTGCCAGCAGTTACCGGAGGGAGTCCTACGAGCAGTACTTC.

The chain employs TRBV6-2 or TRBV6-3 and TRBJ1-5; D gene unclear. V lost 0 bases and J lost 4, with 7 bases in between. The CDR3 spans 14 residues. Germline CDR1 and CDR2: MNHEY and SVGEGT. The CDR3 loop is CASSYSNSNQPQHF. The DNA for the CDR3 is TGTGCCAGCAGTTACTCAAATTCAAATCAGCCCCAGCATTTT.

CDR3: CASSEVVTGGQPQHF. The CDR3 nucleotides are TGTGCCAGCAGTGAAGTTGTGACAGGGGGACAGCCCCAGCATTTT. The chain recombines TRBV2 with TRBJ1-5; 9 bases agree with TRBD1. Germline V gene data show CDR1 as SNHLY and CDR2 as FYNNEI. J gave up 7 bases and V 1 base, and 5 bases lay outside the gene matches. This CDR3 has 15 residues.